A selection of T cell receptor beta chains follows, all from one sample in a study of blood T cell repertoires in COVID-19. Clones were sequenced by immunoSEQ multiplex PCR, and TCRdb holds only the in-frame ones, with some missing. Here the sample spans a few hundred thousand clones, roughly 90% being singletons. Sequencing was carried out using peripheral blood. The receptors come from a woman aged 30 to 39 with COVID-19, enrolled during active disease. CDR3s include the opening cysteine and the closing phenylalanine or tryptophan. D genes are given only for firm matches. Only some rows state a clone size, as once, few, many or a class for expanded clones.

d_gene: TRBD1
j_gene: TRBJ1-2
v_gene: TRBV19
abundance: NA
CDR3aa: CASTAGDSPSNYGYTF
CDR3nt: TGTGCCAGTACCGCCGGGGACAGCCCCTCTAACTATGGCTACACCTTC

d_gene: TRBD1
j_gene: TRBJ1-4
v_gene: TRBV4-1
abundance: NA
CDR3aa: CASSPRDRGRGEKLFF
CDR3nt: TGCGCCAGCAGCCCCCGGGACAGGGGGCGCGGGGAAAAACTGTTTTTT

d_gene: TRBD1
j_gene: TRBJ2-1
v_gene: TRBV5-4
abundance: NA
CDR3aa: CASSGQGARHGQFF
CDR3nt: TGTGCCAGCAGCGGACAGGGGGCCCGGCACGGGCAGTTCTTC

d_gene: NA
j_gene: TRBJ1-1
v_gene: TRBV4-3
abundance: once
CDR3aa: CASSQALRGKMGGAFF
CDR3nt: TGCGCCAGCAGCCAAGCCCTTAGAGGGAAGATGGGGGGAGCTTTCTTT

d_gene: NA
j_gene: TRBJ2-3
v_gene: TRBV28
abundance: NA
CDR3aa: CASSSRPVGHRRTDTQYF
CDR3nt: TGTGCCAGCAGTTCCCGGCCCGTCGGGCACAGGCGCACAGATACGCAGTATTTT

d_gene: TRBD1
j_gene: TRBJ1-6
v_gene: TRBV7-9
abundance: few
CDR3aa: CASRTDRDNSPLHF
CDR3nt: TGTGCCAGCAGGACCGACAGGGACAATTCACCCCTCCACTTT

d_gene: TRBD1
j_gene: TRBJ1-2
v_gene: TRBV27
abundance: NA
CDR3aa: CASSFVGGNGYTF
CDR3nt: TGTGCCAGCAGTTTTGTAGGGGGCAATGGCTACACCTTC

d_gene: NA
j_gene: TRBJ1-1
v_gene: TRBV18
abundance: once
CDR3aa: CASSPLSTGIRTEAFF
CDR3nt: TGTGCCAGCTCACCCCTTTCTACAGGGATTCGGACTGAAGCTTTCTTT

d_gene: TRBD2
j_gene: TRBJ2-1
v_gene: TRBV5-1
abundance: NA
CDR3aa: CASSSGLAGGHAMNEQFF
CDR3nt: TGCGCCAGCAGCTCGGGACTAGCGGGAGGCCACGCTATGAATGAGCAGTTCTTC

d_gene: NA
j_gene: TRBJ1-3
v_gene: TRBV5-1
abundance: NA
CDR3aa: CASSLVGTTGNTIYF
CDR3nt: TGCGCCAGCAGCTTGGTTGGGACAACAGGAAACACCATATATTTT

d_gene: TRBD1
j_gene: TRBJ1-2
v_gene: TRBV28
abundance: once
CDR3aa: CASSLPDRGRNGYTF
CDR3nt: TGTGCCAGCAGCTTACCTGACAGGGGGCGAAATGGCTACACCTTC

d_gene: NA
j_gene: TRBJ2-2
v_gene: TRBV5-1
abundance: NA
CDR3aa: CASSLDPPGLTTGELFF
CDR3nt: TGCGCCAGCAGCTTGGACCCTCCGGGACTCACCACCGGGGAGCTGTTTTTT

d_gene: TRBD1
j_gene: TRBJ1-4
v_gene: TRBV11-3
abundance: NA
CDR3aa: CASSYRGTDNEKLFF
CDR3nt: TGTGCCAGCAGCTACCGTGGGACAGACAATGAAAAACTGTTTTTT

d_gene: NA
j_gene: TRBJ2-1
v_gene: TRBV2
abundance: once
CDR3aa: CASRDRSGEQFF
CDR3nt: TGTGCCAGCAGAGACCGCTCGGGTGAGCAGTTCTTC

d_gene: NA
j_gene: TRBJ2-3
v_gene: TRBV2
abundance: NA
CDR3aa: CASTGGQIVTDTQYF
CDR3nt: TGTGCCAGCACCGGGGGACAGATCGTTACAGATACGCAGTATTTT

d_gene: NA
j_gene: TRBJ2-2
v_gene: TRBV4-1
abundance: once
CDR3aa: CASSPEDKSYTGELFF
CDR3nt: TGCGCCAGCAGCCCGGAAGACAAAAGCTACACCGGGGAGCTGTTTTTT

d_gene: NA
j_gene: TRBJ2-5
v_gene: TRBV7-8
abundance: NA
CDR3aa: CASSSSPAYQETQYF
CDR3nt: TGTGCCAGCAGCTCAAGTCCAGCGTACCAAGAGACCCAGTACTTC

d_gene: NA
j_gene: TRBJ1-1
v_gene: TRBV12-3/TRBV12-4
abundance: few
CDR3aa: CASTPEQNTEAFF
CDR3nt: TGTGCCAGCACCCCTGAGCAGAACACTGAAGCTTTCTTT

d_gene: NA
j_gene: TRBJ1-1
v_gene: TRBV5-4
abundance: NA
CDR3aa: CASSPARGRHAEAFF
CDR3nt: TGTGCCAGCAGCCCTGCCAGGGGAAGGCACGCTGAAGCTTTCTTT